This TCR beta chain was identified during a study of shared T cell receptors in the human thymus. The germline gives CDR1 SEHNR, CDR2 FQNEAQ (reference sequence). The CDR3 extends over 17 amino acids. V was pared by 5 bases and J by 5 bases, with 22 bases between. Some clones are missing from TCRdb's copy, which holds only in-frame ones; the method was immunoSEQ multiplex PCR. Of hundreds of thousands of clones detected, around 93% appear once; the ten largest clones hold around 0.018%. Sample: thymocytes. This sequence originates from a human donor. The chain joins TRBV7-9 to TRBJ1-5; no clear D gene. The CDR3 nucleotides read TGTGCCAGCAGCCCGGTAGTGGTGGACGGCGATTATCAGCCCCAGCATTTT. It translates to CASSPVVVDGDYQPQHF.